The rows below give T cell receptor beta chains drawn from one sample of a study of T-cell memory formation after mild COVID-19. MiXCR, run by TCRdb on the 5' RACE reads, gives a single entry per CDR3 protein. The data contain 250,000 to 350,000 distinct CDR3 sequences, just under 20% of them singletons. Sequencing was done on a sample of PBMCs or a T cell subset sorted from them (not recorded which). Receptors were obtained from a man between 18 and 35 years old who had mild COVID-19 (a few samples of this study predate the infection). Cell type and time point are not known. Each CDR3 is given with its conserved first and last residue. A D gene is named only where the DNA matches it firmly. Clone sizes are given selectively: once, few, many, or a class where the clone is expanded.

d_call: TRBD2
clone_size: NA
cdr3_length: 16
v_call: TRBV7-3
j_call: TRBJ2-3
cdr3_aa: CASSPTSGADTDTQYF
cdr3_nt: TGTGCCAGCAGCCCTACTAGCGGGGCTGACACAGATACGCAGTATTTT

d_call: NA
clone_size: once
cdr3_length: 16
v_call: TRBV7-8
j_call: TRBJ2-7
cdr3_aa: CASSPPAWEVTYEQYF
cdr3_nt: TGTGCCAGCAGCCCTCCCGCGTGGGAAGTCACCTACGAGCAGTACTTC

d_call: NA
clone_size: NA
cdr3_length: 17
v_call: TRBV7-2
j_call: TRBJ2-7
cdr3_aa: CASSLVSGSGTRYEQYF
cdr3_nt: TGTGCCAGCAGCTTAGTCTCAGGGTCGGGGACAAGATACGAGCAGTACTTC

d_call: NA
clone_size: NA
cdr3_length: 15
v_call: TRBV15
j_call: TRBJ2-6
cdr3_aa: CATSRDLSGANVLTF
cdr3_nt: TGTGCCACCAGCAGAGATCTTAGTGGGGCCAACGTCCTGACTTTC

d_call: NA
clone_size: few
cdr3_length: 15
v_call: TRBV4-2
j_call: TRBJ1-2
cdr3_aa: CASSQEDRNYYGYTF
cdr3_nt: TGTGCCAGCAGCCAAGAGGACCGGAACTACTATGGCTACACCTTC

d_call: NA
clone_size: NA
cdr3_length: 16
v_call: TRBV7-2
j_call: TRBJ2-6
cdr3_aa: CASSLAGTSGANVLTF
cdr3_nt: TGTGCCAGCAGCTTAGCCGGGACCTCTGGGGCCAACGTCCTGACTTTC

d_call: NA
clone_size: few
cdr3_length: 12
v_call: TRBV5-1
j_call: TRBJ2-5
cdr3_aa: CASGGKQETQYF
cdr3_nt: TGCGCCAGCGGCGGGAAACAAGAGACCCAGTACTTC

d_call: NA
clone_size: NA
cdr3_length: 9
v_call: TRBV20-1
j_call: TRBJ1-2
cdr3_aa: CSAGDGYTF
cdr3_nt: TGCAGTGCTGGGGATGGCTACACCTTC

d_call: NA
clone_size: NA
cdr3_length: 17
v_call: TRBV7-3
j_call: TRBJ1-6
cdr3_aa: CASSLTGRTAYNSPLHF
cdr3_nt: TGTGCCAGCAGCTTAACGGGCAGGACCGCTTATAATTCACCCCTCCACTTT

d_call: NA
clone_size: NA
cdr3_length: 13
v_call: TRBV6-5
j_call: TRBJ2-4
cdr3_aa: CASSYLRENIQYF
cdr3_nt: TGTGCCAGCAGTTACTTAAGGGAAAACATTCAGTACTTC

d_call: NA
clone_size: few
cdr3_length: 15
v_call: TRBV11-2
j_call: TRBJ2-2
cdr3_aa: CASSFRSRVAGELFF
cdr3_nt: TGTGCCAGCAGTTTTAGAAGCAGGGTCGCCGGGGAGCTGTTTTTT

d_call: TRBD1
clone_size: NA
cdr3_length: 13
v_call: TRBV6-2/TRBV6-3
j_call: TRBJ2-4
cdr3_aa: CASSFGGQVIQYF
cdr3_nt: TGTGCCAGCAGTTTTGGCGGACAGGTCATTCAGTACTTC

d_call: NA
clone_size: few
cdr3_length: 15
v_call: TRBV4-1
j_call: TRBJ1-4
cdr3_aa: CASSQDWGINEKLFF
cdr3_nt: TGCGCCAGCAGCCAAGATTGGGGAATTAATGAAAAACTGTTTTTT

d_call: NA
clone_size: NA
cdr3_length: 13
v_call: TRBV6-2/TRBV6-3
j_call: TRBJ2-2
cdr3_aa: CASSSPRAGELFF
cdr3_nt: TGTGCCAGCAGTTCCCCCCGGGCCGGGGAGCTGTTTTTT

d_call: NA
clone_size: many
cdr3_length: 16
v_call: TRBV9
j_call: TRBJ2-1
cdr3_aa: CASSVAQGGFRNEQFF
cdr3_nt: TGTGCCAGCAGCGTAGCTCAGGGAGGTTTTCGCAATGAGCAGTTCTTC

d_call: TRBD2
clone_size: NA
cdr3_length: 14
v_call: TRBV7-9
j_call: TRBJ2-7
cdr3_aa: CASRSSGFSYEQYF
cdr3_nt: TGTGCCAGCAGGTCTAGCGGATTCTCCTACGAGCAGTACTTC

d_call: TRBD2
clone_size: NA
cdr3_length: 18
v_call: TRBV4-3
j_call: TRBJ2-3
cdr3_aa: CASSQGPDWRGSTDTQYF
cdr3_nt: TGCGCCAGCAGCCAAGGACCCGACTGGCGGGGGAGCACAGATACGCAGTATTTT

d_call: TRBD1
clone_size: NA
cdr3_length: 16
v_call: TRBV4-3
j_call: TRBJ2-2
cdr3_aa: CASSQEADRVTGELFF
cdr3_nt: TGCGCCAGCAGCCAAGAAGCGGACAGGGTCACCGGGGAGCTGTTTTTT

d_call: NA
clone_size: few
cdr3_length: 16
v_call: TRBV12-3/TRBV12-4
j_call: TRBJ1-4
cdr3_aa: CASHSGGQRINEKLFF
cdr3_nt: TGTGCCAGCCACTCCGGAGGGCAGAGGATTAATGAAAAACTGTTTTTT

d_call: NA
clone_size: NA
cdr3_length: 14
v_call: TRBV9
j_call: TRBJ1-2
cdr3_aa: CASSVDGRENGYTF
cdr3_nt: TGTGCCAGCAGCGTAGACGGCAGGGAGAATGGCTACACCTTC